A selection of T cell receptor beta chains follows, all from one sample in a study of T cell responses to AZD1222 COVID-19 vaccine. Profiled with immunoSEQ multiplex PCR; TCRdb holds only in-frame clones, not every one. The sample records some 100,000 clones, about 89% being singletons. The sample here was peripheral blood, taken on day 0 of AZD1222 vaccination. All receptors come from an adult in good health. The CDR3 runs from the conserved cysteine through the conserved F or W. The D gene is left open where the match is weak. Clone size is shown for a subset of rows, as once, few, many or a class of expanded clone.

TRBJ1-5,NA,few,TRBV27,TGTGCCAGCAGTTTACAGGGGTTCAATCAGCCCCAGCATTTT,CASSLQGFNQPQHF
TRBJ2-7,NA,NA,TRBV4-1,TGCGCCAGCAGCCAAGTTGGGGGCAGGAGCGGCTACGAGCAGTACTTC,CASSQVGGRSGYEQYF
TRBJ1-4,TRBD1,NA,TRBV7-9,TGTGCCAGCAGGAGGACAGGGAATGAAGGACTGTTTTTT,CASRRTGNEGLFF
TRBJ1-1,NA,NA,TRBV27,TGTGCCAGCAGTTTTATGGGGGGGCGGACTGAAGCTTTCTTT,CASSFMGGRTEAFF
TRBJ2-5,NA,NA,TRBV5-1,TGCGCCAGCAGCTCGTTGACAGGCCCCCAAGAGACCCAGTACTTC,CASSSLTGPQETQYF
TRBJ2-1,NA,NA,TRBV3-1/TRBV3-2,TGTGCCAGCAGCTACAGGGGGGGATTTTACAATGAGCAGTTCTTC,CASSYRGGFYNEQFF
TRBJ2-7,NA,NA,TRBV19,TGTGCCAGTAGTATAGGAGTTCGGTCGAGCTCCTACGAGCAGTACTTC,CASSIGVRSSSYEQYF
TRBJ1-5,NA,once,TRBV28,TGTGCCAGCAGCCGGGGGGTTGATAGCAATCAGCCCCAGCATTTT,CASSRGVDSNQPQHF
TRBJ2-2,NA,NA,TRBV7-9,TGTGCCAGCAGCTTAGTGGTCGGGGGTTACACCGGGGAGCTGTTTTTT,CASSLVVGGYTGELFF
TRBJ2-7,NA,NA,TRBV10-3,TGTGCCATCAGTGAGTCGGCAGGAAGGAGTGGGGGGTCCACTAACTCCTACGAGCAGTACTTC,CAISESAGRSGGSTNSYEQYF
TRBJ1-5,NA,NA,TRBV9,TGTGCCAGCAGCCTCCGGGGGGGGGTTCAGCCCCAGCATTTT,CASSLRGGVQPQHF
TRBJ2-3,TRBD2,NA,TRBV6-5,TGTGCCAGCAGTTACTTTCCCGGACTAGCGGGAGATACGCAGTATTTT,CASSYFPGLAGDTQYF
TRBJ2-1,NA,NA,TRBV20-1,TGCAGTGGGGACTCCTACAATGAGCAGTTCTTC,CSGDSYNEQFF
TRBJ2-7,NA,NA,TRBV2,TGTGCCAGCAGTGGGGCCCGCTCGGGTTACGAGCAGTACTTC,CASSGARSGYEQYF
TRBJ2-3,TRBD2,NA,TRBV7-7,TGTGCTAGCAGCTCGGTCCTCGGGGGGGCCACAGATACGCAGTATTTT,CASSSVLGGATDTQYF
TRBJ1-1,TRBD1,once,TRBV9,TGTGCCAGCAGCGCCCTACACCGGGACAGGGACACTGAAGCTTTCTTT,CASSALHRDRDTEAFF
TRBJ2-1,TRBD2,NA,TRBV5-6,TGTGCCAGCAGCTTGGCCATGGGGCTAGCGGGGAACAATGAGCAGTTCTTC,CASSLAMGLAGNNEQFF
TRBJ1-3,NA,NA,TRBV3-1/TRBV3-2,TGTGCCAGCACGTCAGAGAGCTCTGGAAACACCATATATTTT,CASTSESSGNTIYF
TRBJ2-7,NA,once,TRBV11-1,TGTGCCAGCAGCTGGGACCAGAGGGCGGCTGGGGAGTACTTC,CASSWDQRAAGEYF
TRBJ2-7,NA,once,TRBV5-1,TGCGCCAGCAGCTTAGGTCAGGCCTTCTACGAGCAGTACTTC,CASSLGQAFYEQYF
TRBJ1-5,TRBD1,NA,TRBV18,TGTGCCAGCTCACCAGGGACAGGGGACAATCAGCCCCAGCATTTT,CASSPGTGDNQPQHF
TRBJ1-2,TRBD1,NA,TRBV6-5,TGTGCCAGCAGTTATCCGGGACAGGGGTATGGCTACACCTTC,CASSYPGQGYGYTF
TRBJ2-3,NA,NA,TRBV6-5,TGTGCCAGCAGCCCGACTGCAGATACGCAGTATTTT,CASSPTADTQYF
TRBJ1-2,NA,NA,TRBV2,TGTGCCAGCCGCGAGGTGGGACACATTAACTATGGCTACACCTTC,CASREVGHINYGYTF
TRBJ1-2,NA,NA,TRBV30,TGTGCCTGGAGTCCACAGGGTACCTATGGCTACACCTTC,CAWSPQGTYGYTF
TRBJ1-4,TRBD1,NA,TRBV28,TGTGCCAGCAGTTCGACAGGGTGGGATGAAAAACTGTTTTTT,CASSSTGWDEKLFF
TRBJ1-1,NA,NA,TRBV5-1,TGCGCCAGCAGCCCATGGACAGCCAGTACGGTGAACACTGAAGCTTTCTTT,CASSPWTASTVNTEAFF
TRBJ1-1,TRBD1,NA,TRBV5-1,TGCGCCAGCAGCAATCCGACAGGGGTGAACACTGAAGCTTTCTTT,CASSNPTGVNTEAFF
TRBJ1-1,NA,NA,TRBV5-5,TGTGCCAGCAGCGACCGGGGCTTCGCTGAAGCTTTCTTT,CASSDRGFAEAFF
TRBJ2-3,TRBD2,NA,TRBV9,TGTGCCAGCAGCCTCTCCGGGACTAGCGGGGGAGTTAGCACAGATACGCAGTATTTT,CASSLSGTSGGVSTDTQYF
TRBJ2-3,TRBD2,NA,TRBV4-1,TGCGCCAGCAGCCAAGGGTTCGCGGGGTGGACTAGCGTCTTCACTTATACGCAGTATTTT,CASSQGFAGWTSVFTYTQYF
TRBJ1-2,NA,NA,TRBV3-1/TRBV3-2,TGTGCCAGCAGCCAAGATTTGAGGGGCGTTAACTATGGCTACACCTTC,CASSQDLRGVNYGYTF
TRBJ1-1,NA,NA,TRBV5-4,TGTGCCAGCAGCCCGCGTTGGCCCGTACGGTTATACGAAGCTTTCTTT,CASSPRWPVRLYEAFF
TRBJ2-1,TRBD2,few,TRBV18,TGTGCCAGCTCACTAGCGGGGAATGAGCAGTTCTTC,CASSLAGNEQFF
TRBJ1-2,NA,NA,TRBV28,TGTGCCAGCAGAACCCTCGGGACAAGGAGCTATGGCTACACCTTC,CASRTLGTRSYGYTF
TRBJ2-2,NA,NA,TRBV6-5,TGTGCCAGCAGTTACGAGGGTACAGGGAAGGCCGGGGAGCTGTTTTTT,CASSYEGTGKAGELFF